The rows below give T cell receptor beta chains drawn from one sample of a study of shared clonotypes between healthy human individuals. Repertoires were generated with immunoSEQ multiplex PCR, while TCRdb's copy carries only in-frame clones and drops some. The sample includes 2,500,000 or so clones, roughly 93% of them seen just once. Sequencing was done on a sample of naive CD4+ T cells from PBMCs. The receptor set was obtained from a man aged 18 to 30 in good health. Some clones in this sample may be carry-over from other donors' samples. The CDR3 runs from the conserved cysteine through the conserved F or W. A D gene is named only where the DNA matches it firmly. Only some rows state a clone size, as once, few, many or a class for expanded clones.

V gene,J gene,clone size,CDR3 length,D gene,CDR3 DNA,CDR3 protein
TRBV4-1,TRBJ1-5,-,15,-,TGCGCCAGCAGCCAAGATCTTGGGGGTTTGAGGCCCCAGCATTTT,CASSQDLGGLRPQHF
TRBV10-3,TRBJ2-1,-,14,-,TGTGCCATCAGTGAGTCAGCCAGGGAGAATGAGCAGTTCTTC,CAISESARENEQFF
TRBV7-9,TRBJ2-7,once,14,TRBD2,TGTGCCACCGGGACTAGCGGGAATCGTTACGAGCAGTACTTC,CATGTSGNRYEQYF
TRBV7-9,TRBJ1-5,-,15,-,TGTGCCAGCAGCCCCGGCGGGGGGGCGAATCAGCCCCAGCATTTT,CASSPGGGANQPQHF
TRBV9,TRBJ2-1,-,15,TRBD1,TGTGCCAGCAGCCTCCTGGGACAGGACTACAATGAGCAGTTCTTC,CASSLLGQDYNEQFF
TRBV5-1,TRBJ2-7,-,14,-,TGCGCCAGCAGCTTAACACCACCTTCCTACGAGCAGTACTTC,CASSLTPPSYEQYF
TRBV7-3,TRBJ2-1,-,15,TRBD2,TGTGCCAGCAGCCCGAGCCTAGCGGGAGTCAATGAGCAGTTCTTC,CASSPSLAGVNEQFF
TRBV2,TRBJ2-2,-,13,-,TGTGCCAGCAGTGAAGGTTGGGTCGGGGAGCTGTTTTTT,CASSEGWVGELFF
TRBV2,TRBJ1-2,few,11,-,TGTGCCAGCAGTGATCATGTTGGCTACACCTTC,CASSDHVGYTF
TRBV7-9,TRBJ2-7,-,16,-,TGTGCCAGCAGCCCGCGCGGGGCCACTTCGTCCTACGAGCAGTACTTC,CASSPRGATSSYEQYF
TRBV7-2,TRBJ1-5,-,12,-,TGTGCCAGCAGCGCCGAGTATCAGCCCCAGCATTTT,CASSAEYQPQHF
TRBV28,TRBJ2-3,-,13,-,TGTGCCAGCAGTCCCGGGACTGTCGATACGCAGTATTTT,CASSPGTVDTQYF
TRBV7-7,TRBJ2-1,-,12,-,TGTGCCAGCAGCGGAGACTCGGGGGAGCAGTTCTTC,CASSGDSGEQFF
TRBV5-1,TRBJ2-7,-,14,TRBD2,TGCGCCAGCAAAATATCGGGGGGTTCCTACGAGCAGTACTTC,CASKISGGSYEQYF
TRBV10-3,TRBJ1-1,-,14,-,TGTGCCATCAGTGAGGGGTTGGGAGGCACTGAAGCTTTCTTT,CAISEGLGGTEAFF
TRBV11-2,TRBJ2-2,-,13,-,TGTGCCAGCAGAGGACTCAGCACCGGGGAGCTGTTTTTT,CASRGLSTGELFF
TRBV19,TRBJ1-5,-,15,TRBD1,TGTGCCAGTAGTGTCGGGACAGCGAGCAATCAGCCCCAGCATTTT,CASSVGTASNQPQHF
TRBV5-6,TRBJ2-5,-,16,TRBD1,TGTGCCAGCAGCTTGGTTGAGACAGGGTGGGGGGAGACCCAGTACTTC,CASSLVETGWGETQYF
TRBV11-2,TRBJ2-2,-,16,TRBD2,TGTGCCAGCAGCCCTCTAGCGGGAGGGCCACACGGGGAGCTGTTTTTT,CASSPLAGGPHGELFF
TRBV19,TRBJ1-5,-,16,TRBD1,TGTGCCAGTAGTATAGGGACAGGGTCCAGCAATCAGCCCCAGCATTTT,CASSIGTGSSNQPQHF
TRBV5-6,TRBJ2-5,-,17,-,TGTGCCAGCAGCTTGGCCGGCAGCGGACGTCCAGGAGGGGCCCAGTACTTC,CASSLAGSGRPGGAQYF
TRBV7-6,TRBJ2-5,-,14,-,TGTGCCAGCAGCCCCACTACGTACCAAGAGACCCAGTACTTC,CASSPTTYQETQYF
TRBV7-9,TRBJ1-1,-,13,-,TGTGCCAGCAGCTTACTTCTCGGCACTGAAGCTTTCTTT,CASSLLLGTEAFF
TRBV18,TRBJ1-1,-,16,TRBD1,TGTGCCAGCTCGTCTTCTCCGGGACAGGGATCAGGTGAAGCTTTCTTT,CASSSSPGQGSGEAFF
TRBV5-1,TRBJ1-2,-,13,-,TGCGCCAGCAGCTTGGTACAGGCCTATGGCTACACCTTC,CASSLVQAYGYTF
TRBV15,TRBJ1-1,-,16,-,TGTGCCACCAGCAGAGATTTCTTACCTCTGAACACTGAAGCTTTCTTT,CATSRDFLPLNTEAFF
TRBV28,TRBJ2-3,-,17,-,TGTGCCAGCACCCAACGGGGGGCGGGGACTAGCACAGATACGCAGTATTTT,CASTQRGAGTSTDTQYF
TRBV7-6,TRBJ2-7,-,14,-,TGTGCCAGCAGCCGGACCCCTAGCTCCTACGAGCAGTACTTC,CASSRTPSSYEQYF
TRBV5-1,TRBJ2-5,-,16,TRBD2,TGCGCCAGCAGCCCCGGAGCGGGGGGGCGGGCAGAGACCCAGTACTTC,CASSPGAGGRAETQYF
TRBV18,TRBJ2-5,-,15,-,TGTGCCAGCTCACCTTCCCAATCGGCTCAAGAGACCCAGTACTTC,CASSPSQSAQETQYF
TRBV6-1,TRBJ2-3,once,12,-,TGTGCCAGCAGTGAGCTAACAGATACGCAGTATTTT,CASSELTDTQYF
TRBV4-1,TRBJ2-5,once,17,TRBD2,TGCGCCAGCAGCCAGGGGGGGACTAGCGGGAAGGGGGAGACCCAGTACTTC,CASSQGGTSGKGETQYF
TRBV6-5,TRBJ1-2,-,12,-,TGTGCCAGTCGAATACAGGGAAGGGAGGACACCTTC,CASRIQGREDTF
TRBV30,TRBJ1-2,-,12,-,TGTGCCTGGAGTTACGACCCCGGTGGCTACACCTTC,CAWSYDPGGYTF
TRBV4-3,TRBJ2-5,-,14,-,TGCGCCAGCAGCCAAGAAGCTCAGGGTGAGACCCAGTACTTC,CASSQEAQGETQYF
TRBV28,TRBJ2-7,-,16,TRBD2,TGTGCCAGCACTTCCCCTCTCGGCCGGGGGGCCTACGAGCAGTACTTC,CASTSPLGRGAYEQYF
TRBV29-1,TRBJ1-1,few,11,-,TGCAGCGTGCACACAGAAACTGAAGCTTTCTTT,CSVHTETEAFF
TRBV5-8,TRBJ1-2,-,14,-,TGTGCCAGCAGCTTGGACAGTTTGGGCTATGGCTACACCTTC,CASSLDSLGYGYTF
TRBV2,TRBJ1-5,-,17,-,TGTGCCAGCAGCGTACTCGGGGCCTCAAATAGCAATCAGCCCCAGCATTTT,CASSVLGASNSNQPQHF
TRBV19,TRBJ1-2,few,12,-,TGTGCCAGTAATTCCCTACACTATGGCTACACCTTC,CASNSLHYGYTF
TRBV28,TRBJ1-2,-,13,-,TGTGCCAGCAGCACGCGGGGAGGGTATGGCTACACCTTC,CASSTRGGYGYTF